The clone carrying this T cell receptor beta chain was observed at least ten times. This entry comes from a study of T cells of healthy individuals. CDR1 and CDR2 from the germline V gene are MNHEY and SVGEGT. Germline trimming cut 10 bases from V and 4 bases from J; bases unmatched to any gene: 9. The CDR3 is 14 residues long. TCRdb analysed the 5' RACE reads with MiXCR anew, one entry per CDR3 protein. The table lists 100,000 or so distinct CDR3 sequences, around 17% of them singletons. The rearrangement joins TRBV6-2 or TRBV6-3 to TRBJ2-1, with 8 bases identical to TRBD2. The receptor's source is a human donor in good health. CDR3 in amino acids: CAIPPAGEYNEQFF. CDR3 DNA sequence: TGTGCCATCCCCCCAGCGGGAGAATACAATGAGCAGTTCTTC.